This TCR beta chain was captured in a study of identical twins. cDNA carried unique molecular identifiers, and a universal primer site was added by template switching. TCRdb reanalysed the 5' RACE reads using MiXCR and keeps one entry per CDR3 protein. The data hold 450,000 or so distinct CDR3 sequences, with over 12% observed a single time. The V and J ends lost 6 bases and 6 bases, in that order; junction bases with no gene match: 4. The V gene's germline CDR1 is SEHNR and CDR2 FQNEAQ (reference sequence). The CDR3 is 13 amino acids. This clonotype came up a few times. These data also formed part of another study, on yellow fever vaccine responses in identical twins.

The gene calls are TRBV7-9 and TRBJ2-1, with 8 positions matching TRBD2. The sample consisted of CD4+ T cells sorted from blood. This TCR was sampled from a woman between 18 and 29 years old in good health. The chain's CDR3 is CASSSRGGNEQFF. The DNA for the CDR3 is TGTGCCAGCAGTAGCCGGGGGGGCAATGAGCAGTTCTTC.